The 16 T cell receptor beta chains below were found in one sample sequenced in a study of blood T cell repertoires in COVID-19. Some clones are missing from TCRdb's copy, which holds only in-frame ones; the method was immunoSEQ multiplex PCR. The table shows around 170,000 clones, with about 88% occurring only once. The sequenced material came from peripheral blood. The receptors derive from a man between 60 and 75 years old with COVID-19, enrolled during active disease.

This clone was observed a handful of times. This chain joins TRBV27 and TRBJ1-5; possibly TRBD1 for D (5 bases). V gave up 8 bases and J gave up 3 bases, with 14 bases separating them. Looked up from germline, CDR1 is MNHEY and CDR2 is SMNVEV (reference sequence). The CDR3 totals 14 residues. CDR3 sequence: CASCGTEINQPQHF. In nucleotides, the CDR3 is TGTGCCAGCTGTGGGACTGAAATCAATCAGCCCCAGCATTTT.

This clone was seen only once. The chain is built from TRBV2 and TRBJ1-4; 12 nucleotides align to TRBD1. Germline lookup yields CDR1 SNHLY and CDR2 FYNNEI. This CDR3 has 15 amino acids. J gave up 4 bases and V 10 bases, and 7 bases lay outside the gene matches. The chain's CDR3 is CATRGQGAFNEKLFF. The CDR3 DNA reads as TGTGCCACCCGGGGACAGGGGGCATTTAATGAAAAACTGTTTTTT.

The chain combines TRBV5-8 with TRBJ2-7; D might be TRBD1 (5 bases). The germline CDR1 and CDR2 sequences are SGHTS and YDEGEE. Trimming stripped 0 bases from V and 3 bases from J, with 7 bases between. The CDR3 consists of 13 residues. CDR3: CASSLGRDYEQYF. The CDR3 region has the DNA TGTGCCAGCAGCTTGGGCAGGGACTACGAGCAGTACTTC.

Of note for this clone: Germline and junction disagree at one end, which may indicate a read error. The chain is built from TRBV7-7 and TRBJ2-3, with TRBD2 matching over 9 bases. Looked up from germline, CDR1 is SSHAT and CDR2 is FNYEAQ (reference sequence). This CDR3 is 21 amino acids long. This CDR3 is CASSLCESLDWAGGLTDTQYF. CDR3 in DNA: TGTGCTAGCAGCTTATGCGAGTCTTTGGACTGGGCGGGAGGGCTCACAGATACGCAGTATTTT. The variable domain in full, with the rest retrieved from reference TRBV7-7 and TRBJ2-3, is GAGVSQSPRYKVTKRGQDVTLRCDPISSHATLYWYQQALGQGPEFLTYFNYEAQPDKSGLPSDRFSAERPEGSISTLTIQRTEQRDSAMYRCASSLCESLDWAGGLTDTQYFGPGTRLTVL.

The rearrangement uses TRBV19 and TRBJ1-2, with TRBD1 as a possible D gene (5 bases). Trimming took off 6 bases at V and 0 bases at J, with 11 bases between the two ends. Looked up from germline, CDR1 is LNHDA and CDR2 is SQIVND (reference sequence). The CDR3 runs to 14 residues. The CDR3: CASRDRGSNYGYTF. The CDR3, as DNA: TGTGCCAGTAGAGACAGAGGCTCTAACTATGGCTACACCTTC.

This chain connects TRBV19 to TRBJ2-7, with D perhaps matching TRBD1 (7 bases). The V gene's germline CDR1 is LNHDA and CDR2 SQIVND (reference sequence). This CDR3 spans 16 amino acids. V lost 6 bases and J lost 1, with 19 bases in between. CDR3 sequence (DNA): TGTGCCAGTAGCAAGCAATCGACAGGGAGGTCCTACGAGCAGTACTTC. Amino acid sequence: CASSKQSTGRSYEQYF.

This clone has only one observation. The V call is TRBV5-6, the J call TRBJ1-1, with TRBD1 matching 9 bases. This CDR3 has 16 amino acids. V was pared by 4 bases and J by 5 bases, with 12 bases of the junction left unmatched. The V gene's germline CDR1 is SGHDT and CDR2 YYEEEE. CDR3 in DNA: TGTGCCAGCAGCACCCCCGGGACAGGGAGAACGACTGAAGCTTTCTTT. Protein: CASSTPGTGRTTEAFF.

V usage is TRBV2 and J usage is TRBJ1-1; D gene unclear. Trimming stripped 7 bases from V and 5 bases from J, with 14 bases between. This CDR3 region has 13 residues. CDR1 and CDR2 (germline): SNHLY, FYNNEI. CDR3 in DNA: TGTGCCAGCATGTCAGAGGTTGGGACTGAAGCTTTCTTT. Amino acids: CASMSEVGTEAFF.

The rearrangement joins TRBV9 to TRBJ1-2; a possible D gene is TRBD1 (5 bases). The CDR3 runs 14 residues. The V end was cut by 0 bases, the J end by 8 bases, with 14 bases between. CDR1 and CDR2 (germline): SGDLS, YYNGEE. Here the CDR3 reads CASSVGEGSWGYTF. In DNA form, the CDR3 reads TGTGCCAGCAGCGTAGGGGAGGGGTCGTGGGGCTACACCTTC. The full variable domain, its missing parts supplied by reference TRBV9 and TRBJ1-2, is DSGVTQTPKHLITATGQRVTLRCSPRSGDLSVYWYQQSLDQGLQFLIQYYNGEERAKGNILERFSAQQFPDLHSELNLSSLELGDSALYFCASSVGEGSWGYTFGSGTRLTVV.

The chain couples TRBV24-1 to TRBJ1-6; 8 bases fit TRBD1. V lost 6 bases, J lost 7 bases, and 4 bases stayed unmatched. The CDR3 totals 14 residues. Germline CDR1 reads KGHDR; CDR2 reads SFDVKD. CDR3: CATSSQGGNSPLHF. The CDR3 nucleotides are TGTGCCACCAGTTCACAGGGGGGGAATTCACCCCTCCACTTT.

The gene calls are TRBV19 and TRBJ1-5; TRBD1 matches 7 bases. CDR3 length equals 14 residues. V shed 8 bases and J 5 bases; nucleotides not matched to a gene: 9. Germline V gene sequence: CDR1 LNHDA, CDR2 SQIVND (reference sequence). The CDR3 DNA reads TGTGCCAGTCATGAGACAGGGATTCATCAGCCCCAGCATTTT. Its translation: CASHETGIHQPQHF.

In this sample, this clone turned up once. CDR3 in DNA: TGCAGCGTTGATGGTCAAGGACAGGGGGTTTCAGGCTACACCTTC. As protein: CSVDGQGQGVSGYTF. The chain employs TRBV29-1 and TRBJ1-2; 10 bases match TRBD1. The CDR3 is 15 residues long. The V segment lost 3 bases and the J segment 8 bases; nucleotides outside the gene matches: 12. The germline V gene encodes CDR1 SQVTM and CDR2 ANQGSEA.

The gene calls are TRBV6-6 and TRBJ1-6, with D unclear. Trimming removed 6 bases from V and 2 bases from J, with 14 bases in between. This CDR3 spans 16 amino acids. Germline V gene data show CDR1 as MNHNY and CDR2 as SVGAGI (reference sequence). CDR3 sequence: CASSLIQKPYNSPLHF. DNA for the CDR3: TGTGCCAGCAGCCTAATACAGAAGCCCTATAATTCACCCCTCCACTTT.

This rearrangement joins TRBV3-1 (or the pseudogene TRBV3-2) to TRBJ1-1; 9 bases are a match to TRBD1. CDR3 length: 14 residues. The V and J ends lost 1 base and 4 bases, in that order; junction bases with no gene match: 1. CDR1 and CDR2 (germline): LGHDT, YNNKEL (reference sequence). CDR3 amino acids: CASSQGDRATEAFF. The CDR3 region has the DNA TGTGCCAGCAGCCAAGGGGACAGGGCCACTGAAGCTTTCTTT.

In DNA form, the CDR3 reads TGTGCCACCAGCAGGGACAGGGCCGTGAAGACCCAGTACTTC. Translation gives CATSRDRAVKTQYF. V is TRBV15 and J is TRBJ2-5, with TRBD1 identical over 8 bases. Trimming took 3 bases from V and 6 from J; bases not matched to a gene: 6. The germline V gene has CDR1 LNHNV and CDR2 YYDKDF (reference sequence). The CDR3 is made up of 14 amino acids.

This clone is a singleton in its sample. The rearrangement uses TRBV2 and TRBJ1-1; 9 bases fit TRBD1. In germline, CDR1 is SNHLY, CDR2 FYNNEI. Losses at the gene ends were 6 bases for V and 2 bases for J; bases not matched to a gene: 4. The CDR3 is made up of 14 amino acids. The CDR3 bases are TGTGCCAGCAGACCTACAGGGGGCAACACTGAAGCTTTCTTT. It codes for CASRPTGGNTEAFF.